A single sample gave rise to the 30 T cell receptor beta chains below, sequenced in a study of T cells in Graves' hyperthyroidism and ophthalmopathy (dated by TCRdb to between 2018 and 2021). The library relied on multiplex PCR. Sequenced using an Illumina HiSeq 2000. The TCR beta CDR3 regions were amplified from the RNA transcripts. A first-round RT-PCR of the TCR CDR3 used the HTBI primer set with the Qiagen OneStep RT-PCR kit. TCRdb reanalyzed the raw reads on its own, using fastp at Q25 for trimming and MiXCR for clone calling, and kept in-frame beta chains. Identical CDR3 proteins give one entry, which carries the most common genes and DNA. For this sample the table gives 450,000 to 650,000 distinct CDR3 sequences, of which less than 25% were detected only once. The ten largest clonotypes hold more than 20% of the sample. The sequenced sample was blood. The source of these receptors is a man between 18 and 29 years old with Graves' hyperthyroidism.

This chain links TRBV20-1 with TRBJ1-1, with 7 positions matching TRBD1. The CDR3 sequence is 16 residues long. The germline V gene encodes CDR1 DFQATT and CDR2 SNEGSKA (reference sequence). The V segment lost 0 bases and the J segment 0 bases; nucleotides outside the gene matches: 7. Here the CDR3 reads CSARDRQGIMNTEAFF. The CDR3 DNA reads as TGCAGTGCTAGAGACCGACAGGGAATCATGAACACTGAAGCTTTCTTT.

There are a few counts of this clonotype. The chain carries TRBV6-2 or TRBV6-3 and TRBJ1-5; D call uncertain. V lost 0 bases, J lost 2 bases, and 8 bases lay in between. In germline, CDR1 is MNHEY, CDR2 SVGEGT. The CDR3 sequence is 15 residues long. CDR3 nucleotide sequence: TGTGCCAGCAGTTACTCGTTCGGAGGCAATCAGCCCCAGCATTTT. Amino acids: CASSYSFGGNQPQHF.

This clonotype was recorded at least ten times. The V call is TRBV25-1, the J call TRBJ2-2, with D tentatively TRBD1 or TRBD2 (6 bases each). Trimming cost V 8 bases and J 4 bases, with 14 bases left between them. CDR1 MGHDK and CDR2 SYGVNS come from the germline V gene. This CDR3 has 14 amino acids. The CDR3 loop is CASGGTPFTGELFF. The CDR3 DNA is TGTGCCAGCGGCGGGACACCCTTCACCGGGGAGCTGTTTTTT.

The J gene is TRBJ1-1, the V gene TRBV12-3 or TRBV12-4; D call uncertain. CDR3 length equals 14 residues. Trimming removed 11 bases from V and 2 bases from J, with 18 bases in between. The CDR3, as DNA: TGTGCCGACACTCTTCGGGAGGGAAACACTGAAGCTTTCTTT. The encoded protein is CADTLREGNTEAFF.

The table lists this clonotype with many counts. The CDR3 sequence is CASSLAPPTGEGYTF. CDR3 bases: TGCGCCAGCAGCTTGGCCCCCCCAACAGGAGAAGGCTACACCTTC. The chain carries TRBV5-1 and TRBJ1-2; D is possibly TRBD1 (5 bases). Trimming cost V 0 bases and J 8 bases, with 17 bases left between them. The length of the CDR3 is 15 residues. The germline gives CDR1 SGHRS, CDR2 YFSETQ.

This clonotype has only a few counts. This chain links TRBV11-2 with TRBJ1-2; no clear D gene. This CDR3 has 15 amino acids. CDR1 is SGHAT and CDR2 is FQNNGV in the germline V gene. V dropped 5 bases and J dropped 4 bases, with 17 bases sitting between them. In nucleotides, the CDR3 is TGTGCCAGCAGCGCCCCGGAGGCAGCTGTCTATGGCTACACCTTC. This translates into CASSAPEAAVYGYTF.

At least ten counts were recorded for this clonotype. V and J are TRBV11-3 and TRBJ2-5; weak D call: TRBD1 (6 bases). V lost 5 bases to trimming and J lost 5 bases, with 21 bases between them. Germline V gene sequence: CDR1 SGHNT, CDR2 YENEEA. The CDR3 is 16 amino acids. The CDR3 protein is CASSNPYGQTSETQYF. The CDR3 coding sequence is TGTGCCAGCAGCAACCCATACGGACAGACCTCGGAGACCCAGTACTTC.

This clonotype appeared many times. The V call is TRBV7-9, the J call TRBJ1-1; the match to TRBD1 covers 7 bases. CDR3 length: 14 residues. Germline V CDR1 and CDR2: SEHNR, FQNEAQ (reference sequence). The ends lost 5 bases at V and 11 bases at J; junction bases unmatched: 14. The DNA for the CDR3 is TGTGCCAGCAGCCCCCCAGGGGGATCGCTAGGGGCTTTCTTT. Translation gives CASSPPGGSLGAFF. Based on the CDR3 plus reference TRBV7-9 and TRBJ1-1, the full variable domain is DTGVSQNPRHKITKRGQNVTFRCDPISEHNRLYWYRQTLGQGPEFLTYFQNEAQLEKSRLLSDRFSAERPKGSFSTLEIQRTEQGDSAMYLCASSPPGGSLGAFFGQGTRLTVV.

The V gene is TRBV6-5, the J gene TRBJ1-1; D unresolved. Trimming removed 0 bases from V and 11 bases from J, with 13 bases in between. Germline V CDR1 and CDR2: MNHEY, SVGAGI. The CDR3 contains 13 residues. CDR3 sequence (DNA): TGTGCCAGCAGTTACTCGTTGGAGGGCCTGGCTTTCTTT. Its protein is CASSYSLEGLAFF.

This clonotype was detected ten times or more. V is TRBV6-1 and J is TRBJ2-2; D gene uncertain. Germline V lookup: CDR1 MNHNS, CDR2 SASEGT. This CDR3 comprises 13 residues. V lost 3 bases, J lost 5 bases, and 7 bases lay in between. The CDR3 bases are TGTGCCAGCAGTGACCCCTTAACCGGGGAGCTGTTTTTT. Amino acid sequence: CASSDPLTGELFF.

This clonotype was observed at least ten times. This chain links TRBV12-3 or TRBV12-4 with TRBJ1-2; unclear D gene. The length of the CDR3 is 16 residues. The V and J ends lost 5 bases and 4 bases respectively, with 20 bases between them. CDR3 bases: TGTGCCAGCAGTCTAGACATAGGGTCGTATCGCTATGGCTACACCTTC. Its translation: CASSLDIGSYRYGYTF.

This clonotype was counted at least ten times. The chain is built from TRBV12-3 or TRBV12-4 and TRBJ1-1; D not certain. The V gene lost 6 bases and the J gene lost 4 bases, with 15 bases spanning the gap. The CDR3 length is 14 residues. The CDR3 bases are TGTGCCAGCAGACCGACTGGAGATGGCACTGAAGCTTTCTTT. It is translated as CASRPTGDGTEAFF.

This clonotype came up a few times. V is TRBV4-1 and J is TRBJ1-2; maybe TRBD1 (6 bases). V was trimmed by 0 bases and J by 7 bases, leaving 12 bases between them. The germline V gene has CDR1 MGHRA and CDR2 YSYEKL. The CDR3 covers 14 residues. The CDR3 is CASSQETGAGGYTF. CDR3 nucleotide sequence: TGCGCCAGCAGCCAAGAAACGGGGGCAGGTGGCTACACCTTC.

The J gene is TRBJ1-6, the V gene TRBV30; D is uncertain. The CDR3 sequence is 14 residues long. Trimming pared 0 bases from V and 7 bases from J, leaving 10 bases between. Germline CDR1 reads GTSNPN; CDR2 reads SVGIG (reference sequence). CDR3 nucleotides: TGTGCCTGGAGTGTAAGCAGGCTGAATTCACCCCTCCACTTT. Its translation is CAWSVSRLNSPLHF.

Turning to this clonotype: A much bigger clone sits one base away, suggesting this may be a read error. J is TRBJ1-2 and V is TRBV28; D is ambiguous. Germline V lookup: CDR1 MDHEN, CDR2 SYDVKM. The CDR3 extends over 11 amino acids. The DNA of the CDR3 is TGTGCCAGGAGTTTAAGTTATGGCTACACCTTC. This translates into CARSLSYGYTF.

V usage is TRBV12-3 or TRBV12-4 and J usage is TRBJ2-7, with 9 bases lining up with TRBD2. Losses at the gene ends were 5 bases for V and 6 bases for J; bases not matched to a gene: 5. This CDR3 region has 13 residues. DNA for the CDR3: TGTGCCAGCAGTCCCGGACTAGCGAGCGAGCAGTACTTC. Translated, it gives CASSPGLASEQYF.

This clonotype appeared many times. CDR3 protein: CASSSPEVAKNIQYF. The CDR3 nucleotides read TGTGCCAGCAGTTCACCTGAGGTAGCCAAAAACATTCAGTACTTC. The chain recombines TRBV28 with TRBJ2-4; D remains ambiguous. CDR1 is MDHEN and CDR2 is SYDVKM in the germline V gene. V lost 4 bases and J 0 bases, leaving 10 bases between the germline ends. CDR3 length: 15 residues.

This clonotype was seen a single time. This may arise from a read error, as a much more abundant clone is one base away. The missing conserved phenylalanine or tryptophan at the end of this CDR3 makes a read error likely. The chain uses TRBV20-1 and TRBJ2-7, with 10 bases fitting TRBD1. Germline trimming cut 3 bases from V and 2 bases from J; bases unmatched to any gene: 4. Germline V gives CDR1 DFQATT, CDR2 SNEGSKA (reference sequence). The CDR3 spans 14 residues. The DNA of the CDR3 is TGCAGTGCTAGCTCCGGACAGGGGGCCTACGAGCAGTACCTC. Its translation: CSASSGQGAYEQYL.

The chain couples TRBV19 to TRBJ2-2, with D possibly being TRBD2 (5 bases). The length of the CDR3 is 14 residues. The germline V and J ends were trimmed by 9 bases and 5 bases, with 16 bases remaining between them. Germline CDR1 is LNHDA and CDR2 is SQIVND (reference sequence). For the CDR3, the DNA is TGTGCCAGCGGTGGCCGGGGATGGACCGGGGAGCTGTTTTTT. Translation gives CASGGRGWTGELFF.

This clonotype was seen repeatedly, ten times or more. CDR3 DNA sequence: TGTGCCACCAGCAGAGAGGAGGAGACTAGCTCTGGGGCCAACGTCCTGACTTTC. Translated: CATSREEETSSGANVLTF. V and J are TRBV15 and TRBJ2-6; the D gene is possibly TRBD2 (6 bases). This CDR3 is built from 18 residues. V was clipped by 0 bases and J by 0 bases, with 12 bases between them. Germline CDR1 is LNHNV and CDR2 is YYDKDF (reference sequence).

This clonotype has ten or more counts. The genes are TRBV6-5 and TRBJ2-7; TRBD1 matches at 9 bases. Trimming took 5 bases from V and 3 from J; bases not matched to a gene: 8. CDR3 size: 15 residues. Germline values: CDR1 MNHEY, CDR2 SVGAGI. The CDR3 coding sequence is TGTGCCAGCAGTACTCCGGGACAGGGCTACTACGAGCAGTACTTC. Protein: CASSTPGQGYYEQYF.

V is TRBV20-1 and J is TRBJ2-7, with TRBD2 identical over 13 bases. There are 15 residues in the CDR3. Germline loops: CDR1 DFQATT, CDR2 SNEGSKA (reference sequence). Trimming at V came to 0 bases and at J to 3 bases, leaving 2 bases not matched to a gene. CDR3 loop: CSARDGTSGIYEQYF. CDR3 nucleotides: TGCAGTGCTAGAGATGGGACTAGCGGGATCTACGAGCAGTACTTC.

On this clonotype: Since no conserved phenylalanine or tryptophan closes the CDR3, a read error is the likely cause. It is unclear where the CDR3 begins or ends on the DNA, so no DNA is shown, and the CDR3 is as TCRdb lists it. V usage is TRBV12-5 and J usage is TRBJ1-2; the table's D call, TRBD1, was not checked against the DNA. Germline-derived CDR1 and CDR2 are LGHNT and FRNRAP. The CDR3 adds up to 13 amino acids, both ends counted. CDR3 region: CASGPQGPNGYRV.

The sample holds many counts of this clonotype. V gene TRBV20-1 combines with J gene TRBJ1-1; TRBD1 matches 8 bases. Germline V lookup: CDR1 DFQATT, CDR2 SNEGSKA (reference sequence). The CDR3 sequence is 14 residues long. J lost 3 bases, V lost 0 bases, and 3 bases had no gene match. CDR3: CSARDARGHTEAFF. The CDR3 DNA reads TGCAGTGCTAGAGATGCCAGGGGGCACACTGAAGCTTTCTTT.

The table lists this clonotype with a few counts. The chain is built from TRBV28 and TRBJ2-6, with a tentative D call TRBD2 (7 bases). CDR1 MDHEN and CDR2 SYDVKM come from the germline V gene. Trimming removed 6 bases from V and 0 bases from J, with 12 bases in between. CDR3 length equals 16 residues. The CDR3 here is CASSEGGFSGANVLTF. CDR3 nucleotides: TGTGCCAGCAGCGAGGGGGGGTTCTCTGGGGCCAACGTCCTGACTTTC. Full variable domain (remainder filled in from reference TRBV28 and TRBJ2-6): DVKVTQSSRYLVKRTGEKVFLECVQDMDHENMFWYRQDPGLGLRLIYFSYDVKMKEKGDIPEGYSVSREKKERFSLILESASTNQTSMYLCASSEGGFSGANVLTFGAGSRLTVL.

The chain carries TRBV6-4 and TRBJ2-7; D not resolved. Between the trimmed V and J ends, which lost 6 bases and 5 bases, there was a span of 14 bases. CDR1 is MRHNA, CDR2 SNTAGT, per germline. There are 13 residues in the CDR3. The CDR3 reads CASSLQGGDEQYF. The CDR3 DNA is TGTGCCAGCAGCCTACAAGGCGGTGACGAGCAGTACTTC.

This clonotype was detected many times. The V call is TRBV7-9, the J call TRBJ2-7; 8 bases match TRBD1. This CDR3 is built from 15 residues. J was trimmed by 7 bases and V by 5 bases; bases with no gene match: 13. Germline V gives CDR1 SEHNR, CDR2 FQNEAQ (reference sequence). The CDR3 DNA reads TGTGCCAGCAGCACCCCGGGACAGGCATATCTTGAGCAGTACTTC. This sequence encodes CASSTPGQAYLEQYF.

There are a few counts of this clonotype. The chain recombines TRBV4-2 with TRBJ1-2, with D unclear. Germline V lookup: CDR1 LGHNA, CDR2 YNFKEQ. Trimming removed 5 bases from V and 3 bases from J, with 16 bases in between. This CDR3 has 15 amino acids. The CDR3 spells CASSARPGAHYGYTF. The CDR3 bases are TGTGCCAGCAGCGCAAGGCCGGGAGCCCACTATGGCTACACCTTC.

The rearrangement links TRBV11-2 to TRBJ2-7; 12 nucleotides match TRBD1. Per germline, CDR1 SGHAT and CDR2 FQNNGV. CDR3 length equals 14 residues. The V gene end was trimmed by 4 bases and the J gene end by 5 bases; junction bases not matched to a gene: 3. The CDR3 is CASSSRDRGHEQYF. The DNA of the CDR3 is TGTGCCAGCAGCTCCCGGGACAGGGGGCACGAGCAGTACTTC.

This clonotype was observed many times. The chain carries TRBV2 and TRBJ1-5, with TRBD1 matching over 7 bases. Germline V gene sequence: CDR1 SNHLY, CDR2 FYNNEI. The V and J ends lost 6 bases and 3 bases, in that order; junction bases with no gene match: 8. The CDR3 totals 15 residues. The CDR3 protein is CASRTDRVDNQPQHF. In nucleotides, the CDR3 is TGTGCCAGCAGAACCGACAGGGTGGACAATCAGCCCCAGCATTTT.